Listed here are 10 T cell receptor beta chains from one sample, sequenced in a study of cytomegalovirus exposure and HLA in healthy donors. Produced via immunoSEQ multiplex PCR; TCRdb's table is partial and in-frame only. The table records 110,000 or so clones, around nine tenths of them present only once. The sequencing sample was made of PBMCs. These TCRs come from a woman between 18 and 29 years old in good health and CMV-seronegative.

The V gene is TRBV18, the J gene TRBJ2-7; a weak D match, TRBD1 (8 bases). The CDR3 extends over 17 amino acids. Germline V lookup: CDR1 KGHSH, CDR2 LQKENI. V dropped 3 bases and J dropped 4 bases, with 22 bases sitting between them. This CDR3 reads CASSPPIGQGGLYEQYF. The CDR3, as DNA: TGTGCCAGCTCACCCCCGATAGGACAGGGAGGGCTATACGAGCAGTACTTC.

The CDR3 bases are TGTGCCAGCAAAGGGGGCGGTCAGCCCCAGCATTTT. Its translation is CASKGGGQPQHF. The rearrangement uses TRBV27 and TRBJ1-5; 7 nucleotides line up with TRBD1. From germline, CDR1 is MNHEY and CDR2 SMNVEV (reference sequence). The CDR3 contains 12 residues. The trim removed 7 bases at V and 6 bases at J, leaving 3 bases unmatched.

This clone was seen more than once but under ten times. The chain joins TRBV5-8 to TRBJ1-4; TRBD1 matches at 8 bases. Germline trimming cut 2 bases from V and 8 bases from J; bases unmatched to any gene: 5. The CDR3 is made up of 14 amino acids. Germline CDR1 SGHTS, CDR2 YDEGEE. CDR3 region: CASSLGQGREKLFF. CDR3 coding DNA: TGTGCCAGCAGCTTAGGACAGGGCCGGGAAAAACTGTTTTTT.

This clone has a handful of counts. The V call is TRBV5-4, the J call TRBJ1-5; no clear D gene. The CDR3 loop spans 14 amino acids. Germline V gene lookup returns CDR1 SGHNT and CDR2 YYREEE (reference sequence). V was trimmed by 1 base and J by 7 bases, leaving 12 bases between them. The CDR3 is CASSLWGAGQPQHF. Here the CDR3 DNA reads TGTGCCAGCAGCTTGTGGGGAGCGGGACAGCCCCAGCATTTT.

The gene calls are TRBV7-9 and TRBJ1-4, with unresolved D. Germline V lookup: CDR1 SEHNR, CDR2 FQNEAQ (reference sequence). V gave up 3 bases and J gave up 7 bases, with 15 bases separating them. The CDR3 is made up of 15 amino acids. CDR3 DNA sequence: TGTGCCAGCAGCTTGGAGTTTGGCTTTCCTGAAAAACTGTTTTTT. It codes for CASSLEFGFPEKLFF.

This clone was recorded once. CDR3 DNA sequence: TGTGCCAGCAGTCGTCCCTCGGACAGCAACGTCCTGACTTTC. The encoded protein is CASSRPSDSNVLTF. The genes are TRBV4-2 and TRBJ2-6, with TRBD1 as a possible D gene (6 bases). The CDR3 loop spans 14 amino acids. Trimming removed 6 bases from V and 9 bases from J, with 15 bases in between. The germline V gene has CDR1 LGHNA and CDR2 YNFKEQ.

This rearrangement joins TRBV5-4 to TRBJ2-7; D possibly corresponds to TRBD1 (6 bases). The CDR3 contains 12 residues. V was trimmed by 7 bases and J by 7 bases, leaving 15 bases between them. In germline, CDR1 is SGHNT, CDR2 YYREEE (reference sequence). As DNA, the CDR3 is TGTGCCAGCGGGCAGGGGATCGGGGAGCAGTACTTC. Its protein is CASGQGIGEQYF.

The CDR3 DNA reads TGTGCCAGCAGCAACGACTTCACAGATACGCAGTATTTT. This encodes CASSNDFTDTQYF. The chain joins TRBV11-3 to TRBJ2-3; no clear D. V lost 5 bases and J 2 bases, leaving 8 bases between the germline ends. Per the germline V gene, CDR1 is SGHNT and CDR2 is YENEEA. CDR3 length: 13 amino acids.

The chain couples TRBV4-2 to TRBJ1-6; D is possibly TRBD1 (5 bases). The CDR3 is 16 residues long. Trimming took off 0 bases at V and 6 bases at J, with 12 bases between the two ends. Looked up from germline, CDR1 is LGHNA and CDR2 is YNFKEQ. CDR3 sequence reads: CASSQELGRANSPLHF. In nucleotides, the CDR3 is TGTGCCAGCAGCCAAGAGCTTGGCAGGGCTAATTCACCCCTCCACTTT.

A single count supports this clone. The chain has TRBV9 and TRBJ2-3; perhaps TRBD1 as D (7 bases). CDR3 length: 16 residues. With 3 bases removed from V and 2 bases from J, the gap between germline ends came to 16 bases. The germline V gene encodes CDR1 SGDLS and CDR2 YYNGEE. The CDR3 here is CASSAKEGAITDTQYF. The CDR3 coding sequence is TGTGCCAGCAGCGCGAAGGAGGGGGCCATCACAGATACGCAGTATTTT.